The 7 T cell receptor beta chains presented below share a single source sample, sequenced in a study of T-cell reconstitution after alpha-beta-depleted transplantation in children. Preparing the TCRbeta library involved the use of unique molecular identifiers. A single record per CDR3 protein comes from TCRdb applying MiXCR to the PCR reads. Among around 600,000 distinct CDR3 sequences listed, about 10% were seen once. This material consisted of PBMCs from the stem cell graft donor, taken from the stem cell graft. The receptors derive from a human donor who donated a stem cell graft to a child with acute myeloid leukemia.

The chain has TRBV27 and TRBJ1-2; D unresolved. Germline lookup yields CDR1 MNHEY and CDR2 SMNVEV (reference sequence). The CDR3 spans 15 residues. Trimming took 3 bases from V and 0 from J, leaving 11 bases between them. The CDR3 nucleotides read TGTGCCAGCAGTTTTACGGGGAGTGCTAACTATGGCTACACCTTC. Translating gives CASSFTGSANYGYTF.

This clonotype came up a few times. The V gene is TRBV12-3 or TRBV12-4, the J gene TRBJ2-6; TRBD1 might be the D (6 bases). V lost 4 bases and J 2 bases, leaving 9 bases between the germline ends. The length of the CDR3 is 15 residues. The CDR3 sequence is CASSYRDPGANVLTF. CDR3 bases: TGTGCCAGCAGTTACAGGGACCCTGGGGCCAACGTCCTGACTTTC.

The chain employs TRBV5-1 and TRBJ2-6; the D is unclear. The CDR3 runs 17 residues. The V gene's germline CDR1 is SGHRS and CDR2 YFSETQ. The V end lost 2 bases, the J end lost 2 bases, and 14 bases lay between the germline ends. The DNA for the CDR3 is TGCGCCAGCAGCTTTTTCGGAGTTACGGCTGGGGCCAACGTCCTGACTTTC. This sequence encodes CASSFFGVTAGANVLTF.

This chain links TRBV20-1 with TRBJ2-5; TRBD2 matches 7 bases. The trim removed 0 bases at V and 5 bases at J, leaving 9 bases unmatched. Germline values: CDR1 DFQATT, CDR2 SNEGSKA (reference sequence). There are 15 residues in the CDR3. CDR3 residues: CSARDPAGPGETQYF. CDR3 sequence (DNA): TGCAGTGCTAGAGATCCAGCGGGGCCGGGGGAGACCCAGTACTTC.

The rearrangement joins TRBV7-9 to TRBJ2-5, with 15 bases identical to TRBD2. CDR1 and CDR2 (germline): SEHNR, FQNEAQ (reference sequence). CDR3 length equals 16 residues. V shed 4 bases and J 5 bases; nucleotides not matched to a gene: 5. CDR3 bases: TGTGCCAGCAGCTCGTGGACTAGCGGGAGGGTGGAGACCCAGTACTTC. Its translation: CASSSWTSGRVETQYF.

This clonotype was seen a handful of times. The gene calls are TRBV4-3 and TRBJ2-5, with 7 bases that match TRBD1. Unmatched junction bases numbered 13, after V lost 4 bases and J lost 5 bases. CDR1 and CDR2 from the germline V gene are LGHNA and YSLEER. The CDR3 is 16 residues long. The CDR3 region has the DNA TGCGCCAGCAGCCTCGACTCCTTTCTGGACAGGGAGACCCAGTACTTC. Amino acids: CASSLDSFLDRETQYF.

This clonotype has ten or more counts. The chain combines TRBV20-1 with TRBJ2-1; TRBD2 matches at 11 bases. The CDR3 totals 18 residues. Germline V lookup: CDR1 DFQATT, CDR2 SNEGSKA (reference sequence). The trim removed 3 bases at V and 0 bases at J, leaving 10 bases unmatched. The DNA for the CDR3 is TGCAGTGCTAGGTCCCAACTAGCGGGGGCCAGCTCCTACAATGAGCAGTTCTTC. Translation gives CSARSQLAGASSYNEQFF.